This record covers a single TCR beta chain. Its matching antigen is unknown. Absent ophthalmopathy progression within 18 months defined stable Graves' hyperthyroidism. The entry originates in a study of T cells in Graves' hyperthyroidism and ophthalmopathy. This CDR3 has 14 residues. Per the germline V gene, CDR1 is GTSNPN and CDR2 is SVGIG (reference sequence). Trimming pared 4 bases from V and 4 bases from J, leaving 16 bases between. Notes on the study in general: The model forecast ophthalmopathy, anticipating it by a median 6.5 months before onset.

The CDR3 regions of TCR beta were amplified from RNA transcripts. The TCR CDR3 was amplified in a first-round RT-PCR using the HTBI primer set. TCRdb reprocessed the multiplex PCR reads via MiXCR and lists one record per CDR3 protein. The table lists about 200,000 distinct CDR3 sequences, 17% of them singletons. The sample consisted of blood. This sequence originates from a woman in her 50s with Graves' hyperthyroidism. The chain has TRBV30 and TRBJ1-1, with D maybe TRBD1 (6 bases). The CDR3 is CAWIHGTGRTEAFF. The DNA for the CDR3 is TGTGCCTGGATACACGGAACAGGGCGCACTGAAGCTTTCTTT.